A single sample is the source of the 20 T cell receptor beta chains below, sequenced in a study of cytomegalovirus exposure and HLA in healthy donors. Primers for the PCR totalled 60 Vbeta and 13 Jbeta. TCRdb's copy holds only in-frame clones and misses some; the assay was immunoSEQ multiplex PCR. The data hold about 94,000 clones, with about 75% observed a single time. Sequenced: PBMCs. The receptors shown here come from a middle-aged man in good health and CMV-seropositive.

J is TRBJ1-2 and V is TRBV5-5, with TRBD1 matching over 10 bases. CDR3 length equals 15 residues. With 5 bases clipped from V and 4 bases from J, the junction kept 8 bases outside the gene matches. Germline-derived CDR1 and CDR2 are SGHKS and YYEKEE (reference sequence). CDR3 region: CASRLPGQGSYGYTF. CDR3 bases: TGTGCCAGCAGACTTCCGGGACAGGGGTCCTATGGCTACACCTTC.

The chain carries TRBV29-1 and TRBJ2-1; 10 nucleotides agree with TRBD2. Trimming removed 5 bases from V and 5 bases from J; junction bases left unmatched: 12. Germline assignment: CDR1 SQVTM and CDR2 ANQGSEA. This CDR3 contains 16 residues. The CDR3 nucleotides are TGCAGCGTTCATGGTACTAGCGGGGCCCAAAACAATGAGCAGTTCTTC. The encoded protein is CSVHGTSGAQNNEQFF.

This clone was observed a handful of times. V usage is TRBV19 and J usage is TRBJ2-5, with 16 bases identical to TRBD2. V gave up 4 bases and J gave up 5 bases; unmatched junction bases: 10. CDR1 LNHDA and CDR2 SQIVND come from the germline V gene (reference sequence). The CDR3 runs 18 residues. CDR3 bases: TGTGCCAGTAGTAGGGGACTAGCGGGAGGGCCACGTGCGGAGACCCAGTACTTC. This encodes CASSRGLAGGPRAETQYF.

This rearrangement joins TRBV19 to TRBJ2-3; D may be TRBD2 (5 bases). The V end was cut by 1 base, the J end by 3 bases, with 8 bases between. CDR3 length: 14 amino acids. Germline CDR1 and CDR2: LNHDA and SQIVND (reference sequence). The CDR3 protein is CASSIGPGTDTQYF. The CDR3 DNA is TGTGCCAGTAGTATAGGGCCGGGGACAGATACGCAGTATTTT.

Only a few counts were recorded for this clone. CDR3 DNA: TGTGCCATCAGGACTGAACCGAGTATTGAGCAGTTCTTC. It is translated as CAIRTEPSIEQFF. The chain is built from TRBV10-3 and TRBJ2-1, with unresolved D. The CDR3 has 13 amino acids. V lost 6 bases and J lost 9, with 15 bases in between. Germline assignment: CDR1 ENHRY and CDR2 SYGVKD.

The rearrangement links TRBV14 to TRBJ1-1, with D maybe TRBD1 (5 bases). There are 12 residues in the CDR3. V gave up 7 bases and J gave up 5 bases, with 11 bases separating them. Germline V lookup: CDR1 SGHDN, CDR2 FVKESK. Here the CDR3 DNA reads TGTGCCAGCAACTTCGGGGGAACTGAAGCTTTCTTT. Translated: CASNFGGTEAFF.

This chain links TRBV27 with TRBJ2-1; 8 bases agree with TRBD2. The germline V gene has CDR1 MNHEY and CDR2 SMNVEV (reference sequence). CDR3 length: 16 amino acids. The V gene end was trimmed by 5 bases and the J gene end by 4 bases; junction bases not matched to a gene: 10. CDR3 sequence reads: CASSALGLASYNEQFF. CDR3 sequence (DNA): TGTGCCAGCAGTGCTCTTGGACTAGCAAGTTACAATGAGCAGTTCTTC.

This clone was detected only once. The CDR3 loop is CASSLSVAGAQETQYF. CDR3 DNA: TGTGCCAGCAGCCTTTCCGTCGCGGGGGCCCAAGAGACCCAGTACTTC. This chain joins TRBV5-4 and TRBJ2-5, with D maybe TRBD2 (7 bases). Trimming cost V 4 bases and J 1 base, with 17 bases left between them. This CDR3 contains 16 residues. Germline CDR1 SGHNT, CDR2 YYREEE (reference sequence).

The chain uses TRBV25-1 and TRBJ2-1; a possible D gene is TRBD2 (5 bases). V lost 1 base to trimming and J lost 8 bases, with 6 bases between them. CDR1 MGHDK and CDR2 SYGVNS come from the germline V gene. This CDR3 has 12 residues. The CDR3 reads CASSEWTDEQFF. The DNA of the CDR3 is TGTGCCAGCAGTGAATGGACTGATGAGCAGTTCTTC. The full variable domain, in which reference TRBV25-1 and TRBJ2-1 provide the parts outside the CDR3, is EADIYQTPRYLVIGTGKKITLECSQTMGHDKMYWYQQDPGMELHLIHYSYGVNSTEKGDLSSESTVSRIRTEHFPLTLESARPSHTSQYLCASSEWTDEQFFGPGTRLTVL.

Written as DNA, the CDR3 is TGTGCCAGTAGTGGGAGCAGAGATCAGCCCCAGCATTTT. It specifies CASSGSRDQPQHF. The chain carries TRBV19 and TRBJ1-5, with D hard to call. V shed 5 bases and J shed 5 bases, with 10 bases lying between them. CDR3 length: 13 amino acids. Germline CDR1 is LNHDA and CDR2 is SQIVND (reference sequence). Filled out from reference TRBV19 and TRBJ1-5, the complete variable domain reads DGGITQSPKYLFRKEGQNVTLSCEQNLNHDAMYWYRQDPGQGLRLIYYSQIVNDFQKGDIAEGYSVSREKKESFPLTVTSAQKNPTAFYLCASSGSRDQPQHFGDGTRLSIL.

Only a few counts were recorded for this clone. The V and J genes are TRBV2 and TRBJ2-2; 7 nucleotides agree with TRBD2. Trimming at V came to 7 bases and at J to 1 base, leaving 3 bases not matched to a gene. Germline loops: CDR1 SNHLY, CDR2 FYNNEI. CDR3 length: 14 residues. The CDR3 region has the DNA TGTGCCAGCATTCGGGGGGAGAACACCGGGGAGCTGTTTTTT. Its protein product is CASIRGENTGELFF. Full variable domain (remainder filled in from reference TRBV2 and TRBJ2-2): EPEVTQTPSHQVTQMGQEVILRCVPISNHLYFYWYRQILGQKVEFLVSFYNNEISEKSEIFDDQFSVERPDGSNFTLKIRSTKLEDSAMYFCASIRGENTGELFFGEGSRLTVL.

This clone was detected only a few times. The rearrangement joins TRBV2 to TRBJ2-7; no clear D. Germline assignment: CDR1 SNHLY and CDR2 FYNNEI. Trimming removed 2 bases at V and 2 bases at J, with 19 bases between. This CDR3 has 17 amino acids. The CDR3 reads CASSEFDGVIVPYEQYF. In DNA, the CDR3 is TGTGCCAGCAGTGAATTTGACGGAGTCATCGTCCCCTACGAGCAGTACTTC.

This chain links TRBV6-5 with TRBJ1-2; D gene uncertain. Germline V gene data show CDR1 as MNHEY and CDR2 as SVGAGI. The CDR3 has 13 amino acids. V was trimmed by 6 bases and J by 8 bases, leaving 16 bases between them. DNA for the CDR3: TGTGCCAGCAGCCGGGATTTACTATTGGGCTACACCTTC. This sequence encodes CASSRDLLLGYTF.

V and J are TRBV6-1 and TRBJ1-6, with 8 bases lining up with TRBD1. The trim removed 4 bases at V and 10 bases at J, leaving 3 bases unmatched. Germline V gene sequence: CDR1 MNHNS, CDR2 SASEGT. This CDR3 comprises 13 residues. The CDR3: CASSGDRGSPLHF. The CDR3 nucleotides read TGTGCCAGCAGTGGAGACAGGGGCTCACCCCTCCACTTT.

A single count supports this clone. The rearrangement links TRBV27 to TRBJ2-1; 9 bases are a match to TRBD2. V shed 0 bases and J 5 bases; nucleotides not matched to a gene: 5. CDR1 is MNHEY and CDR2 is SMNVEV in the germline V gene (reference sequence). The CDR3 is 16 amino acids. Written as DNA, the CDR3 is TGTGCCAGCAGTTTATCTGTGACTAGCGGAAACAATGAGCAGTTCTTC. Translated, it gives CASSLSVTSGNNEQFF.

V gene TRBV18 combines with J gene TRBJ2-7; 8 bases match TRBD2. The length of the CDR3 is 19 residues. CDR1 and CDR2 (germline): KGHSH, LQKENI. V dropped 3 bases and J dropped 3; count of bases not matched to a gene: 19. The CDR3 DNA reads TGTGCCAGCTCACCGGGTGGGGGAAAACAGACTAGCGCCTTCTACGAGCAGTACTTC. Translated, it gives CASSPGGGKQTSAFYEQYF.

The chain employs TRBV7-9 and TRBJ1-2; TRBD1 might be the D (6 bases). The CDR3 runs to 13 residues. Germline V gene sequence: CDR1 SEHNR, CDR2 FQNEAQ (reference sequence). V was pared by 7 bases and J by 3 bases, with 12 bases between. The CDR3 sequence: CASINSGDYGYTF. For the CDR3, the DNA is TGTGCCAGCATTAATTCAGGGGACTATGGCTACACCTTC.

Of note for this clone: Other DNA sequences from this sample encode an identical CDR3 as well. The CDR3 nucleotides are TGTGCCAGCAGTTACCCCTGGAGTAGCTCTTGTCCCAACGAGCAGTACTTC. It specifies CASSYPWSSSCPNEQYF. V usage is TRBV6-7 and J usage is TRBJ2-7; D unresolved. TRBV6-7 is reported as an ORF; its role is uncertain. Trimming took off 2 bases at V and 5 bases at J, with 22 bases between the two ends. The CDR3 covers 17 residues.

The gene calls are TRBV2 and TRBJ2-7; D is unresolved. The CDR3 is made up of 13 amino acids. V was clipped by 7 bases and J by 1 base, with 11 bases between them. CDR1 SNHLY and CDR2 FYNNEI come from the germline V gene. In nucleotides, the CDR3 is TGTGCCAGCATCCACGCGACTTCCTACGAGCAGTACTTC. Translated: CASIHATSYEQYF.

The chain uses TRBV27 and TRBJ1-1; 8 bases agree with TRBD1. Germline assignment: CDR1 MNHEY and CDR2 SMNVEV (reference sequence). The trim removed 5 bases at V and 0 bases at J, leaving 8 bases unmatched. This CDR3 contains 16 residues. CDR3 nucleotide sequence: TGTGCCAGCAGTAAAACAGGGGGGCGAATGAACACTGAAGCTTTCTTT. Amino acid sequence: CASSKTGGRMNTEAFF.